This TCR beta chain was identified in a study of T-cell reconstitution after alpha-beta-depleted transplantation in children. Construction of the TCRbeta library involved unique molecular identifiers. TCRdb re-derived calls from the PCR reads in MiXCR, one entry per CDR3 protein. Altogether 600,000 to 700,000 distinct CDR3 sequences are present, roughly 17% being singletons, with the ten largest covering under 1.2%. Looked up from germline, CDR1 is MNHEY and CDR2 is SVGAGI. V trimming: 8 bases; J trimming: 1 base; junction bases outside the gene matches: 15. CDR3 length: 18 residues. This specimen consisted of PBMCs from the stem cell graft donor, obtained from the stem cell graft. The origin of this receptor is a human donor who donated a stem cell graft to a child with acute myeloid leukemia. V usage is TRBV6-5 and J usage is TRBJ1-1; 11 bases match TRBD1. This CDR3 is CASPGELDRGLWNTEAFF. CDR3 DNA: TGTGCCAGCCCCGGGGAGCTGGACAGGGGGCTGTGGAACACTGAAGCTTTCTTT.